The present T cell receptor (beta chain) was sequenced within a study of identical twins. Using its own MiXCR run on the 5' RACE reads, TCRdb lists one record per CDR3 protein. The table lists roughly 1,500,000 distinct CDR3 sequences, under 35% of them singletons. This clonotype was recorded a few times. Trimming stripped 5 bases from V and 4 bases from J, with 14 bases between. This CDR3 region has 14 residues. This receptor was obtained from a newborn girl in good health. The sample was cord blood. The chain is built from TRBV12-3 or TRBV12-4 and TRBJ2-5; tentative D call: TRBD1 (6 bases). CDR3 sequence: CASSSLQGLETQYF. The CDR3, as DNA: TGTGCCAGCAGTAGTCTTCAGGGGTTAGAGACCCAGTACTTC.